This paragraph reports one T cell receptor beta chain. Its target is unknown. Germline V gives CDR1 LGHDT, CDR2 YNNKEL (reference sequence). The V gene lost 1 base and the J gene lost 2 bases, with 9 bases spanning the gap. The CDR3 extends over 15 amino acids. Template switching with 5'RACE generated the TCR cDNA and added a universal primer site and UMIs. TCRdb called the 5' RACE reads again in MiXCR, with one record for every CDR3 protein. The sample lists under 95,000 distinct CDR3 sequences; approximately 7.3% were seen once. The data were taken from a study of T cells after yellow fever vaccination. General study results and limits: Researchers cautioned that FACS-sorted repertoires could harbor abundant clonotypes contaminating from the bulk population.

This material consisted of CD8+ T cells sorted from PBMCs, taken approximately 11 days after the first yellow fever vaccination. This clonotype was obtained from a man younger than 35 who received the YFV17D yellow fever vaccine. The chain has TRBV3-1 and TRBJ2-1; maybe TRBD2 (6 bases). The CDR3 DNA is TGTGCCAGCAGCCAAGGATCTAGCGCCTACAATGAGCAGTTCTTC. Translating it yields CASSQGSSAYNEQFF.